Following are 24 T cell receptor beta chains from one sample sequenced in a study of blood T cell repertoires in COVID-19. Measured with immunoSEQ multiplex PCR; TCRdb has only the in-frame clones, and not every one. The sample includes tens of thousands of clones, more than 85% of them seen just once. Material: peripheral blood. The receptors shown here come from an elderly woman with active or convalescent COVID-19.

The CDR3 sequence: CASSLYATTHNEQFF. The CDR3 bases are TGTGCCAGCAGCTTATATGCGACTACCCACAATGAGCAGTTCTTC. The rearrangement joins TRBV7-8 to TRBJ2-1; a weak D match, TRBD2 (5 bases). This CDR3 is 15 amino acids long. The V end lost 2 bases, the J end lost 5 bases, and 13 bases lay between the germline ends. Per germline, CDR1 SGHVS and CDR2 FQNEAQ.

The gene calls are TRBV2 and TRBJ1-1; 8 bases align to TRBD1. Losses at the gene ends were 3 bases for V and 3 bases for J; bases not matched to a gene: 6. Germline assignment: CDR1 SNHLY and CDR2 FYNNEI. This CDR3 is 15 amino acids long. CDR3 protein: CASSDRGHRDTEAFF. The CDR3 DNA reads TGTGCCAGCAGTGACAGGGGGCATCGGGACACTGAAGCTTTCTTT.

This clone was seen a single time. This chain connects TRBV18 to TRBJ2-1; 14 bases are a match to TRBD2. CDR3 size: 17 residues. The J segment lost 4 bases and the V segment lost 4 bases, leaving 6 bases of the junction unmatched. CDR1 and CDR2 (germline): KGHSH, LQKENI. CDR3 sequence: CASSLRTSGGTYNEQFF. The CDR3 bases are TGTGCCAGCTCACTGCGGACTAGCGGGGGGACTTACAATGAGCAGTTCTTC.

This chain uses TRBV5-1 with TRBJ2-7; TRBD1 might be the D (6 bases). The CDR3 is made up of 14 amino acids. Trimming stripped 4 bases from V and 3 bases from J, with 14 bases between. Germline V gene data show CDR1 as SGHRS and CDR2 as YFSETQ. The chain's CDR3 is CASSRRQDYYEQYF. The CDR3 DNA reads TGCGCCAGCAGCCGTAGACAGGATTACTACGAGCAGTACTTC.

The chain employs TRBV11-2 and TRBJ2-1; 11 bases fit TRBD1. The V and J ends lost 4 bases and 8 bases, in that order; junction bases with no gene match: 7. The CDR3 has 15 residues. CDR1 and CDR2 from the germline V gene are SGHAT and FQNNGV. DNA for the CDR3: TGTGCCAGCAGCTGGAGGACAGGGGGCTTCGATGAGCAGTTCTTC. It is translated as CASSWRTGGFDEQFF.

The chain employs TRBV7-9 and TRBJ1-1; perhaps TRBD1 as D (6 bases). V lost 1 base to trimming and J lost 6 bases, with 12 bases between them. There are 14 residues in the CDR3. Germline V gives CDR1 SEHNR, CDR2 FQNEAQ (reference sequence). CDR3 coding DNA: TGTGCCAGCAGCTTAGGGACACAGGGCCCTGAAGCTTTCTTT. It codes for CASSLGTQGPEAFF.

The CDR3 DNA reads as TGTGCCAGCAAGTCGGGAACCCTCTCAACTACTAATGAAAAACTGTTTTTT. As protein: CASKSGTLSTTNEKLFF. The rearrangement links TRBV27 to TRBJ1-4; D gene uncertain. The CDR3 is made up of 17 amino acids. Germline V CDR1 and CDR2: MNHEY, SMNVEV (reference sequence). The V end lost 7 bases, the J end lost 2 bases, and 20 bases lay between the germline ends.

This clone occurred a few times. Distinct nucleotide sequences in the sample also encode this CDR3. The J gene is TRBJ2-1, the V gene TRBV5-1; TRBD2 matches 11 bases. The CDR3 length is 16 residues. CDR1 SGHRS and CDR2 YFSETQ come from the germline V gene. The ends lost 0 bases at V and 5 bases at J; junction bases unmatched: 4. In nucleotides, the CDR3 is TGCGCCAGCAGCTTGGCCACTAGCGGGGGAAACAATGAGCAGTTCTTC. Protein: CASSLATSGGNNEQFF. The full variable domain, rest sourced from reference TRBV5-1 and TRBJ2-1, is KAGVTQTPRYLIKTRGQQVTLSCSPISGHRSVSWYQQTPGQGLQFLFEYFSETQRNKGNFPGRFSGRQFSNSRSEMNVSTLELGDSALYLCASSLATSGGNNEQFFGPGTRLTVL.

This clone was picked up a small number of times. The rearrangement joins TRBV7-2 to TRBJ2-7; 11 positions match TRBD1. Germline V gene data show CDR1 as SGHTA and CDR2 as FQGNSA. The CDR3 has 15 amino acids. With V trimmed by 6 bases and J by 6 bases, 10 bases remained unmatched. The CDR3 region is CASSTGQGAPFEQYF. Here the CDR3 DNA reads TGTGCCAGCAGTACAGGACAGGGGGCGCCTTTCGAGCAGTACTTC.

The chain links TRBV18 to TRBJ1-5; no clear D gene. This CDR3 comprises 17 residues. V lost 6 bases to trimming and J lost 2 bases, with 20 bases between them. The germline gives CDR1 KGHSH, CDR2 LQKENI. This chain's CDR3 is CASSPQPGSRGNQPQHF. DNA for the CDR3: TGTGCCAGCTCCCCCCAACCGGGATCCAGAGGCAATCAGCCCCAGCATTTT.

The chain has TRBV6-6 and TRBJ2-2, with TRBD2 matching over 7 bases. With V trimmed by 10 bases and J by 7 bases, 9 bases remained unmatched. CDR3 length: 13 residues. Germline values: CDR1 MNHNY, CDR2 SVGAGI (reference sequence). CDR3 region: CATSRDYLGELFF. CDR3 nucleotide sequence: TGTGCCACCTCCCGGGACTATCTCGGGGAGCTGTTTTTT.

V gene TRBV30 combines with J gene TRBJ1-5; 8 positions match TRBD1. After removal of 0 bases from V and 4 bases from J, the junction contained 5 bases not matched to a gene. The CDR3 contains 15 residues. Germline lookup yields CDR1 GTSNPN and CDR2 SVGIG (reference sequence). The CDR3 coding sequence is TGTGCCTGGAGTGTACGCAGGGGGCAGAATCAGCCCCAGCATTTT. It is translated as CAWSVRRGQNQPQHF.

The genes are TRBV11-2 and TRBJ2-1, with TRBD2 matching 12 bases. V lost 3 bases, J lost 3 bases, and 3 bases stayed unmatched. CDR3 length: 16 residues. The germline V gene encodes CDR1 SGHAT and CDR2 FQNNGV. DNA of the CDR3: TGTGCCAGCAGCTTCACTAGCGGGGGGATCTACAATGAGCAGTTCTTC. It is translated as CASSFTSGGIYNEQFF. Full variable domain (outside the CDR3, taken from reference TRBV11-2 and TRBJ2-1): EAGVAQSPRYKIIEKRQSVAFWCNPISGHATLYWYQQILGQGPKLLIQFQNNGVVDDSQLPKDRFSAERLKGVDSTLKIQPAKLEDSAVYLCASSFTSGGIYNEQFFGPGTRLTVL.

The rearrangement links TRBV5-4 to TRBJ1-1; D ambiguous. V was trimmed by 0 bases and J by 2 bases, leaving 11 bases between them. The CDR3 spans 15 residues. The V gene's germline CDR1 is SGHNT and CDR2 YYREEE (reference sequence). This chain's CDR3 is CASSLGGGENTEAFF. CDR3 sequence (DNA): TGTGCCAGCAGCTTGGGAGGTGGAGAAAACACTGAAGCTTTCTTT.

V is TRBV19 and J is TRBJ2-3; TRBD1 matches at 10 bases. V trimming: 3 bases; J trimming: 4 bases; junction bases outside the gene matches: 7. CDR3 length: 16 residues. From germline, CDR1 is LNHDA and CDR2 SQIVND (reference sequence). CDR3 in DNA: TGTGCCAGTAGTATCCCCGGGACAGGGGTGTCAGATACGCAGTATTTT. This codes for CASSIPGTGVSDTQYF.

This chain joins TRBV11-2 and TRBJ2-1; D may be TRBD2 (6 bases). Germline loops: CDR1 SGHAT, CDR2 FQNNGV. V was pared by 3 bases and J by 0 bases, with 12 bases between. The length of the CDR3 is 16 residues. The CDR3 bases are TGTGCCAGCAGCTTGGGACTGCACCGCTCCTACAATGAGCAGTTCTTC. Protein product: CASSLGLHRSYNEQFF. The full variable domain, with the rest looked up from reference TRBV11-2 and TRBJ2-1, is EAGVAQSPRYKIIEKRQSVAFWCNPISGHATLYWYQQILGQGPKLLIQFQNNGVVDDSQLPKDRFSAERLKGVDSTLKIQPAKLEDSAVYLCASSLGLHRSYNEQFFGPGTRLTVL.

There are a few counts of this clone. This sequence joins TRBV4-2 and TRBJ2-1; 7 bases fit TRBD2. V trimming: 6 bases; J trimming: 3 bases; junction bases outside the gene matches: 5. Germline-derived CDR1 and CDR2 are LGHNA and YNFKEQ. CDR3 length equals 14 residues. CDR3 sequence (DNA): TGTGCCAGCAGTCGCAGGGAGGGCTACAATGAGCAGTTCTTC. As protein: CASSRREGYNEQFF.

The chain is built from TRBV6-5 and TRBJ1-6; 7 positions match TRBD1. Germline V lookup: CDR1 MNHEY, CDR2 SVGAGI. CDR3 length: 15 residues. With V trimmed by 6 bases and J by 11 bases, 13 bases remained unmatched. The CDR3 bases are TGTGCCAGCAGAATGACAGGGTCGGGCCAGCCACCCCTCCACTTT. This encodes CASRMTGSGQPPLHF.

The J gene is TRBJ2-7, the V gene TRBV15, with 7 bases that match TRBD1. V shed 3 bases, J shed 6 bases, and the junction held 8 bases outside the gene matches. Per the germline V gene, CDR1 is LNHNV and CDR2 is YYDKDF (reference sequence). The CDR3 totals 14 residues. CDR3 nucleotide sequence: TGTGCCACCAGCAGGGGGACAGCGTGGGGCGAGCAGTACTTC. It codes for CATSRGTAWGEQYF.

The CDR3 DNA sequence: TGTGCCATCGCCGGGACTAGCGGTCGGTACGAGCAGTACTTC. Amino acid sequence: CAIAGTSGRYEQYF. V is TRBV10-3 and J is TRBJ2-7; TRBD2 aligns across 11 bases. The germline CDR1 and CDR2 sequences are ENHRY and SYGVKD. The CDR3 extends over 14 amino acids. After removal of 8 bases from V and 4 bases from J, the junction contained 7 bases not matched to a gene.

CDR3 region: CASSSSGQAYEQYF. The DNA of the CDR3 is TGCGCCAGCAGCTCCTCTGGGCAGGCCTACGAGCAGTACTTC. V is TRBV5-1 and J is TRBJ2-7; D unresolved. Germline lookup yields CDR1 SGHRS and CDR2 YFSETQ. Trimming took off 3 bases at V and 2 bases at J, with 12 bases between the two ends. This CDR3 contains 14 residues.

J is TRBJ1-5 and V is TRBV19, with D tentatively TRBD1 (6 bases). Trimming took off 8 bases at V and 0 bases at J, with 11 bases between the two ends. This CDR3 comprises 14 residues. Germline V gene lookup returns CDR1 LNHDA and CDR2 SQIVND (reference sequence). CDR3 bases: TGTGCCAGTGCCCGGACAGATAGCAATCAGCCCCAGCATTTT. Encoded protein: CASARTDSNQPQHF.

The chain carries TRBV21-1 and TRBJ1-5; TRBD1, the table's D call, lacks a check against the DNA. TRBV21-1 is a known pseudogene. The CDR3 runs to 18 residues. The CDR3 spells CASSTRQGGHFSNQPQHF. The CDR3 DNA sequence: TGTGCCAGCAGCACGCGACAGGGGGGCCATTTCAGCAATCAGCCCCAGCATTTT.

V is TRBV30 and J is TRBJ1-2, with D uncertain. This CDR3 region has 13 residues. The V gene's germline CDR1 is GTSNPN and CDR2 SVGIG (reference sequence). V was clipped by 5 bases and J by 1 base, with 11 bases between them. CDR3 protein: CAWVRGNNYGYTF. The CDR3 region has the DNA TGTGCCTGGGTGAGAGGGAATAACTATGGCTACACCTTC.